This record covers a single TCR beta chain. The antigen is not known. The CDR3 loop spans 13 amino acids. Germline loops: CDR1 MNHEY, CDR2 SMNVEV (reference sequence). The V end lost 3 bases, the J end lost 7 bases, and 9 bases lay between the germline ends. TCRdb reanalysed the reads using MiXCR and keeps one entry per CDR3 protein. The data show roughly 990,000 distinct CDR3 sequences, with 31% seen just once and around 15% held by the top ten. This sample was included in a study of T cell repertoires in cytomegalovirus infection. Overall study context: Indicated by public TCR beta signatures were CMV infection and matching HLA type.

Whole-study findings and limits: Ex vivo, HLA-C-restricted CMV-specific TCR beta clonotypes prevailed over the rest of the response.

Sequenced material: cultured CD8+ T cells from PBMCs, taken from culture after CMV antigen stimulation. The chain carries TRBV27 and TRBJ2-2; D might be TRBD2 (5 bases). This clonotype was sampled from a human donor in good health (CMV status not recorded). Some clones in this sample may be carry-over from other donors' samples. This CDR3 is CASSLRVVGELFF. As DNA, the CDR3 is TGTGCCAGCAGTTTGAGGGTGGTCGGGGAGCTGTTTTTT.